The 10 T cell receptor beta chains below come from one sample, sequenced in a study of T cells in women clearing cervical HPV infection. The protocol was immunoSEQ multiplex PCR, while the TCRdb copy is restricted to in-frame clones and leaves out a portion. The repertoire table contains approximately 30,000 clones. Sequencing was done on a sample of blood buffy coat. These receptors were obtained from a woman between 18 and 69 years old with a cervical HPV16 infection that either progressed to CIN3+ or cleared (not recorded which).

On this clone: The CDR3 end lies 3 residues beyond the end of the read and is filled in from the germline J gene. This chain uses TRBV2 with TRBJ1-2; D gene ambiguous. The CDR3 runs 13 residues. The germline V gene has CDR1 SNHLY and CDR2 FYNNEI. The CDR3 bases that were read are TGTGCCGTAATACTAGCGCTTACCTACGAC. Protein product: CAVILALTYD. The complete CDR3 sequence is CAVILALTYDYTF.

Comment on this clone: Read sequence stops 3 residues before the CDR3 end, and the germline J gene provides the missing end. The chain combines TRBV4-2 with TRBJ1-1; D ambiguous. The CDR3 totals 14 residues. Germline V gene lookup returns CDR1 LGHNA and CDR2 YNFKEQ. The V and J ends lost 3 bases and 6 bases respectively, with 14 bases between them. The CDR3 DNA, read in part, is TGTGCCAGCAGCCAGACGGGGATCGGCTCTGAA. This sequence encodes CASSQTGIGSE. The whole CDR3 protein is CASSQTGIGSEAFF.

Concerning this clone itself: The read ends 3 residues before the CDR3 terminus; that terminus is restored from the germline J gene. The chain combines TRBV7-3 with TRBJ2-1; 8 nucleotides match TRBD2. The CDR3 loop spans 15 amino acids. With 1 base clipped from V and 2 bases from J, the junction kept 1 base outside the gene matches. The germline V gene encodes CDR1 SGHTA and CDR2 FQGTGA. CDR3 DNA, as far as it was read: TGTGCCAGCAGCTTAAGTAGCGGGGCCTACAATGAG. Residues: CASSLSSGAYNE. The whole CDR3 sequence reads CASSLSSGAYNEQFF.

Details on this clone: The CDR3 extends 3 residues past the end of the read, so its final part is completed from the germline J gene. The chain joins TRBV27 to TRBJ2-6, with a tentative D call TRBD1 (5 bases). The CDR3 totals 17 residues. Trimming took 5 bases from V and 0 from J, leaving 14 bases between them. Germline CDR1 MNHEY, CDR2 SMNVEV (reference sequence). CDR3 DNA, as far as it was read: TGTGCCAGCAGTCTTACAGGATACTTCTCTGGGGCCAACGTC. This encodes CASSLTGYFSGANV. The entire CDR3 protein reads CASSLTGYFSGANVLTF. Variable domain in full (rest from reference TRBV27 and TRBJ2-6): EAQVTQNPRYLITVTGKKLTVTCSQNMNHEYMSWYRQDPGLGLRQIYYSMNVEVTDKGDVPEGYKVSRKEKRNFPLILESPSPNQTSLYFCASSLTGYFSGANVLTFGAGSRLTVL.

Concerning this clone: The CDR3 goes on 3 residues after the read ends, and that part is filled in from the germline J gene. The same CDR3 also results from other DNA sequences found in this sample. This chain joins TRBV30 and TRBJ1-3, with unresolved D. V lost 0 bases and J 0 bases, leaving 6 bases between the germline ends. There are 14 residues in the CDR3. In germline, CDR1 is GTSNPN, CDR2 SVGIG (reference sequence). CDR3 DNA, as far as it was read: TGTGCCTGGAGTGTAGGACTCTCTGGAAACACC. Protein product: CAWSVGLSGNT. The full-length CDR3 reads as CAWSVGLSGNTIYF.

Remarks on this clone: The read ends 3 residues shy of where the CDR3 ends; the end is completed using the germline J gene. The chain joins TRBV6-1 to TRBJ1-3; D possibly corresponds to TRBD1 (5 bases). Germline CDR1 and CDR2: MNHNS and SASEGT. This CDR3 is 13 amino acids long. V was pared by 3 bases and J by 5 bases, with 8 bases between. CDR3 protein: CASSDRERNTIYF. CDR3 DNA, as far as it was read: TGTGCCAGCAGTGACAGGGAGAGAAACACC.

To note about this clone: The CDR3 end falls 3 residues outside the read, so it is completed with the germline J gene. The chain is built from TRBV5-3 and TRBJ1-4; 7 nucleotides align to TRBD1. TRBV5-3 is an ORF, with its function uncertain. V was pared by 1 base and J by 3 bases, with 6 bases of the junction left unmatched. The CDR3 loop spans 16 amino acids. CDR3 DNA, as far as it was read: TGTGCCAGAAGCTTGTACGGGGGACAGCCTAATGAAAAA. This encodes CARSLYGGQPNEK. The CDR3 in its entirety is CARSLYGGQPNEKLFF.

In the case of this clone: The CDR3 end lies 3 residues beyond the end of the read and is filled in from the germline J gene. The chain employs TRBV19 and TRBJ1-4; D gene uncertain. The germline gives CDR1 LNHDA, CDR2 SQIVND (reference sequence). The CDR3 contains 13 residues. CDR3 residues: CASMAALGSPLFF. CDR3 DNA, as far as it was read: TGTGCCAGTATGGCAGCCCTCGGGTCACCA.

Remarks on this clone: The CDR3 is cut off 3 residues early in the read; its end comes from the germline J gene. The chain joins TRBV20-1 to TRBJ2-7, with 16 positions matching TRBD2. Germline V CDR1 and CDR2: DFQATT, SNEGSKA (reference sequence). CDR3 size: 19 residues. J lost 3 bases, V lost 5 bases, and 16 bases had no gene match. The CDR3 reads CSASPVLGTSGRVDYEQYF. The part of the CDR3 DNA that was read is TGCAGTGCTTCACCCGTCTTAGGGACTAGCGGGAGGGTAGACTACGAG.

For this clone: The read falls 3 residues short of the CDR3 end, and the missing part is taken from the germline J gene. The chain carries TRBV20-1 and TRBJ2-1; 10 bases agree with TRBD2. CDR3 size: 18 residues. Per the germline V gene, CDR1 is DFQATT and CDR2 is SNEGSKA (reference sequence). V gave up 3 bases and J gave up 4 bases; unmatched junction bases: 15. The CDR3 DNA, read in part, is TGCAGTGCTAGCCCGGGACTAGCGATGATAAAAGATTACAATGAG. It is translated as CSASPGLAMIKDYNE. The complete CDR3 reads CSASPGLAMIKDYNEQFF.